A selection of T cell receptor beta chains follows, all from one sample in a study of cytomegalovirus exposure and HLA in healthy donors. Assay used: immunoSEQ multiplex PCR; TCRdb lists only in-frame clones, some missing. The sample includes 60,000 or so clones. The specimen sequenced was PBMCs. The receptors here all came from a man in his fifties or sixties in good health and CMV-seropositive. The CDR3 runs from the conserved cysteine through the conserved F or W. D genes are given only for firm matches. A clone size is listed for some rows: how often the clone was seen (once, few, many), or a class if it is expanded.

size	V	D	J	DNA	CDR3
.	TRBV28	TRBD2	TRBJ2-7	TGTGCCAGCATCGGGAGGGAGAATCTATCCTACGAGCAGTACTTC	CASIGRENLSYEQYF
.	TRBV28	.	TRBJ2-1	TGTGCCAGCAGCTCCCCTAGGGGGGGCGCCTACAATGAGCAGTTCTTC	CASSSPRGGAYNEQFF
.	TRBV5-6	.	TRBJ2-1	TGTGCCAGCAGCTTGGTGGCTAGCTACCCGTTCTTC	CASSLVASYPFF
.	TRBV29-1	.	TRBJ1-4	TGCAGCGTCAGGGGTGGGGAAAAACTGTTTTTT	CSVRGGEKLFF
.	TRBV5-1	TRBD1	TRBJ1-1	TGCGCCAGCAGCTTGGTGCAGGGGGGAACTGAAGCTTTCTTT	CASSLVQGGTEAFF
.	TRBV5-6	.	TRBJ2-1	TGTGCCAGCGGGCGGACTCCCACTAATGAGCAGTTCTTC	CASGRTPTNEQFF
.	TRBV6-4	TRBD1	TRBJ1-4	TGTGCCAGCAGTGACGCAGGGGGTGAAAAACTGTTTTTT	CASSDAGGEKLFF
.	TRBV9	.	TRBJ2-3	TGTGCCAGCAGCGTATCTAGGGGGGGCCCGGATACGCAGTATTTT	CASSVSRGGPDTQYF
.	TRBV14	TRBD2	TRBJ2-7	TGTGCCAGCAGCCAAGATAGGACTAGCGGGTCCTACGAGCAGTACTTC	CASSQDRTSGSYEQYF
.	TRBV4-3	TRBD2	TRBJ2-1	TGCGCCAGCAGCCAAGACCGGGGGGATGAGCAGTTCTTC	CASSQDRGDEQFF
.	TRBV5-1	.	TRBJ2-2	TGCGCCAGCAGCTGGGGGGATTACACCGGGGAGCTGTTTTTT	CASSWGDYTGELFF
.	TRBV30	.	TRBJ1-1	TGTGCCTGGATGGGATTACCGGGAACCCATGGCACTGAAGCTTTCTTT	CAWMGLPGTHGTEAFF
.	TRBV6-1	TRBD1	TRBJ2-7	TGTGCCAGCAGTGACCGGGACAGGCCCACGACATTC	CASSDRDRPTTF
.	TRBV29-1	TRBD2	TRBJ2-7	TGCAGCGGAAAAGCCGGGACTAGCGGCAATTACGAGCAGTACTTC	CSGKAGTSGNYEQYF
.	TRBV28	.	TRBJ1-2	TGTGCCAGCAGACGGAGTTCTAACTATGGCTACACCTTC	CASRRSSNYGYTF
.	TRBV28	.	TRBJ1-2	TGTGCCAGCAGTTTTGGGGCCCGACAGCTCTATGGCTACACCTTC	CASSFGARQLYGYTF
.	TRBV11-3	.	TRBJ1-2	TGTGCCAGCAGCTTACAGGGACTTGGTAACTATGGCTACACCTTC	CASSLQGLGNYGYTF
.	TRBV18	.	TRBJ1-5	TGTGCCAGCTCATTGCTACAGGGAAACAATCAGCCCCAGCATTTT	CASSLLQGNNQPQHF
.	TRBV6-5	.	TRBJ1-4	TGTGCCAGCAGTTACTCGCAGGGGACCGGTGAAAAACTGTTTTTT	CASSYSQGTGEKLFF
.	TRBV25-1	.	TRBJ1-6	TGTGCCAGCCAAGCACCGGGACTCAAAGATTCACCCCTCCACTTT	CASQAPGLKDSPLHF
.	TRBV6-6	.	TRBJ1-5	TGTGCCAGCAGTGGAGACAGGAACAATCAGCCCCAGCATTTT	CASSGDRNNQPQHF
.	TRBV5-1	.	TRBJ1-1	TGCGCCAGCAGCTCGGGAGACCGGGGGATTGGGACTGAAGCTTTCTTT	CASSSGDRGIGTEAFF
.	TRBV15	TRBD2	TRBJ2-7	TGTGCCACCAGCAGGCGGCGGGGGAGCACCTACGAGCAGTACTTC	CATSRRRGSTYEQYF
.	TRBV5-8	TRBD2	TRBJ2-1	TGTGCCAGCAGACGGGGGGGCCTCTCCTACAATGAGCAGTTCTTC	CASRRGGLSYNEQFF
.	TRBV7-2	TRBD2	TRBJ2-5	TGTGCCAGCAGCGGTGGCGGGGGGGCAAGGGAGACCCAGTACTTC	CASSGGGGARETQYF
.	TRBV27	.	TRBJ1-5	TGTGCCAGCAGTTTAGGCCCGAATGGCAATCAGCCCCAGCATTTT	CASSLGPNGNQPQHF
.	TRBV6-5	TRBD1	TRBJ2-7	TGTGCCAGCAGCGATACAGGGGCCGTCGGAAACGAGCAGTACTTC	CASSDTGAVGNEQYF
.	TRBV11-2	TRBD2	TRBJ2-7	TGTGCCAGCAGCGCATCTGGCGGGGGGGCCTACGAGCAGTACTTC	CASSASGGGAYEQYF
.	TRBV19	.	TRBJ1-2	TGTGCCAGTAGTACCCGACCCGGGGAGCTTTATGGCTACACCTTC	CASSTRPGELYGYTF
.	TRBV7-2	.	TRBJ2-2	TGTGCCAGCAGCTTAGTACAACTAAACACCGGGGAGCTGTTTTTT	CASSLVQLNTGELFF
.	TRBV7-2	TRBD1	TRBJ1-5	TGTGCCAGCAGCATCCACAGGGGTGTCGTTCAGCCCCAGCATTTT	CASSIHRGVVQPQHF
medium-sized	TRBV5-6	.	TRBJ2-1	TGTGCCAGCAGCTTGCCCTACTTCGAGGTATACAATGAGAAGCAGTTCTTC	CASSLPYFEVYNEKQFF
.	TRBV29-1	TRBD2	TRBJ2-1	TGCAGCGTTGTTCGGCTAGCGGATAGCAATGAGCAGTTCTTC	CSVVRLADSNEQFF
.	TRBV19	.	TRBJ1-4	TGTGCCAGTACCACGTTGACACGGACTAATGAAAAACTGTTTTTT	CASTTLTRTNEKLFF
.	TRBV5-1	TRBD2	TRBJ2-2	TGCGCCAGCAGCGGGGCTAGCGGGGCCCAGGGGACCGGGGAGCTGTTTTTT	CASSGASGAQGTGELFF
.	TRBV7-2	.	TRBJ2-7	TGTGCCAGCAGCAACCGGTCCCCCCCGAGGGAGCAGTACTTC	CASSNRSPPREQYF
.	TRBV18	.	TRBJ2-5	TGTGCCAGCTCGCGAGGGAGGTCAGAGACCCAGTACTTC	CASSRGRSETQYF
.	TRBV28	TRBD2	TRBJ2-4	TGTGCCAGCAGTTTACCCTCTAGCGGGGTGGTGGGCATTCAGTACTTC	CASSLPSSGVVGIQYF
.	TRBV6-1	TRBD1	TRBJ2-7	TGTGCCAGCAGTCCTCGGGCCGGGACAGGGGCCGAGCAGTACTTC	CASSPRAGTGAEQYF
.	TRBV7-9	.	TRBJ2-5	TGTGCCAGCAGCTTACCCGCTAGTCGGGGGACCCGGGAGACCCAGTACTTC	CASSLPASRGTRETQYF
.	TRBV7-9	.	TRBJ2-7	TGTGCCAGCAGCCTCATTTCTAGCGAGACCTCCGAGCAGTACTTC	CASSLISSETSEQYF
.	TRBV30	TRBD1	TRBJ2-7	TGTGCCTGGGGGTCGGGACAGGGGAACGAGCAGTACTTC	CAWGSGQGNEQYF
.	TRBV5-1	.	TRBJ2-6	TGCGCCAGCAGCTTGGAGGGGGCTGGGGCCAACGTCCTGACTTTC	CASSLEGAGANVLTF
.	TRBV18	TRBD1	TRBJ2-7	TGTGCCAGCTCACTCACCGGGACAGAAATCGCCTACGAGCAGTACTTC	CASSLTGTEIAYEQYF